Only a few counts were recorded for the clone carrying this T cell receptor beta chain. Its antigen is currently unknown. The PCR used 60 Vbeta and 13 Jbeta primers. Clones were read by immunoSEQ multiplex PCR, and TCRdb kept only the in-frame ones, dropping some. Of more than 140,000 clones in the sample, roughly 85% were seen once. The data stem from a study of cytomegalovirus exposure and HLA in healthy donors. J was trimmed by 10 bases and V by 4 bases; bases with no gene match: 10. The CDR3 sequence is 15 residues long. Germline CDR1 MGHRA, CDR2 YSYEKL. Study-level points and caveats: Cytomegalovirus status was reportedly diagnosed by the classifier with high specificity and sensitivity. An analysis that came later showed most CMV-associated TCR beta chains appearing HLA-restricted. In a later analysis, a genetic analysis reported fewer productive-TCR N-insertions in an Asian-associated ancestry cluster than the cohort average. Later work associated around 18,000 TCR beta sequences with HLA alleles at 0.05 false discovery rate.

Sample: PBMCs. The sequence was collected from a male donor in good health and CMV-seronegative. The chain has TRBV4-1 and TRBJ2-1; TRBD2 matches 10 bases. CDR3 coding DNA: TGCGCCAGCAGCCCCAGGCTAGCGGGAGCCTGGGAGCAGTTCTTC. Protein product: CASSPRLAGAWEQFF.